The entry below gives a single TCR beta chain sequence along with its context. The V and J ends lost 5 bases and 1 base, in that order; junction bases with no gene match: 7. The CDR3 contains 15 residues. CDR1 SGHTA and CDR2 FQGTGA come from the germline V gene. TCRdb's table, derived via immunoSEQ multiplex PCR, lists solely in-frame clones and lacks some. The top ten clones hold roughly 7% of a sample with 22,000 or so clones, about 93% of them seen once. These data are taken from a study of T cell changes during pregnancy in multiple sclerosis. The chain has TRBV7-3 and TRBJ1-1, with 7 bases identical to TRBD1. The receptor was derived from a female donor with multiple sclerosis, enrolled in a pregnancy study. Sequenced material: CD8+ T cells from peripheral blood mononuclear cells, taken in the third trimester of pregnancy. The CDR3 protein is CASSPSGTANTEAFF. The CDR3 nucleotides read TGTGCCAGCAGCCCGTCCGGGACAGCGAACACTGAAGCTTTCTTT.